This note documents a single T cell receptor beta chain sequence. This clonotype has more than one count but fewer than ten. This clone's antigen is unknown. The input lacks base qualities; no much larger clone sits a single base away. This sample is part of a study of tumor and adjacent non-tumor tissue in lung cancer (dated by TCRdb to the late 2010s). Context from the whole study: Patients with adenocarcinoma (around 13), squamous cell carcinoma (2) and small cell lung cancer (1) were included in the cohort. Around 30 paired specimens, one tumor and one normal lung sample per patient, were profiled by TCRbeta CDR3 sequencing. A total of about 130 million productive TCRbeta reads were generated by sequencing, corresponding to an average of roughly 4.1 million reads per sample. The 15 or so patients were aged 31 to 76 years, included ten or so men and 5 women, and had TNM stage I to III disease. The study compared bulk TCRbeta repertoires from lung tumor tissue and matched distant non-tumor lung tissue of more than 12 lung cancer patients. Study-wide findings and limitations: Only around 15 patients were included in the cohort, and the need for larger samples and more detailed clinical data was noted by the authors. The sequencing platform is not named in the methods, and unique molecular identifiers are not mentioned. The top 100 clones accounted for a significantly larger cumulative portion of the repertoire in normal lung than in tumor tissue. Significantly higher TCR diversity was found in younger patients, and higher tumor TCR diversity was associated with shorter overall and disease-free survival. Peripheral blood was not sequenced, so blood TCRbeta repertoires were not examined in the lung cancer patients of the study. TCR diversity (inverse Simpson) was significantly higher in tumor than in normal lung tissue (around 460 vs 160, P = 0.0075, Mann-Whitney U test).

V gives up 0 bases and J gives up 5 bases, and the segment between their germline ends measures 4 bases. Via the germline V gene, CDR1 is LGHNA and CDR2 YSLEER. Spanning cysteine to phenylalanine, the CDR3 consists of 13 amino acids. This entry keeps only the CDR3 DNA: 39 bases, framed from base 1. RNA was isolated from bulk, unsorted tissue, and RNA quality was assessed with a NanoDrop ND-1000 and an Agilent 2100. The normal lung samples consisted of distant non-tumor tissue collected more than 3 cm from the tumor edge. The donors were newly diagnosed lung cancer patients admitted for thoracic surgery in China from August to November 2014 who had not received prior chemotherapy. Patients with previous radiotherapy or chemotherapy, or with another concurrent cancer, were excluded from the study. Surgical tissue pieces of about 1-2 cm3 were preserved in RNAlater solution and stored at -80 °C until use.

Receptor amplification or capture employed multiplex PCR. Sequencing used an Illumina HiSeq 2500. TCRbeta libraries were built by three rounds of nested PCR using primers (Table S4), following protocols modified from ARM-PCR. PCR products of 200-500 bp were gel-excised and purified with the QIAquick gel extraction kit before sequencing. The paper's processing steps were these. Reads were cleaned with Trimmomatic, merged with FLASH into complete CDR3 sequences, and assigned to V(D)J germline segments with MiTCR. VDJtools was used to compute clonal diversity as the inverse Simpson's index. In-frame sequences without a premature stop codon were defined as productive reads. TCRdb ran its own pipeline on the public reads, namely fastp trimming at Q25 and MiXCR clone calling, and kept in-frame beta chains. Identical CDR3 proteins give one entry, which carries the most common genes and DNA. V and J calls and clone size were set by TCRdb, not the authors. The sample table shows about 76,000 distinct CDR3 sequences, and 65% to 85% are seen once. The ten top clones hold approximately 55% of the sample.

What was sequenced was distant non-tumor lung tissue. This TCR was sampled from a man aged 55 to 70 with non-small cell lung cancer. The chain is made from TRBV4-3 and TRBJ2-2; the D gene cannot be named for sure. This receptor carries the CDR3 CASSQDSTGELFF. Read as DNA, the sequence is TGCGCCAGCAGCCAAGATTCGACCGGGGAGCTGTTTTTT.